This T cell receptor (beta chain) derives from a study of blood T cell repertoires in COVID-19. Turning to the study itself: Samples representing acute and convalescent COVID-19 were sourced from the United States, Italy and Spain. Sources were T cells, B-cell-depleted T cells, or PBMCs; the material itself was cDNA or gDNA.

In the source study's methods: Estimation of nucleated cell counts was performed using reference gene primer amplification. Clones were read by immunoSEQ multiplex PCR, and TCRdb kept only the in-frame ones, dropping some. Clone size and V and J calls were adopted from that table, with D and trimming inferred from the DNA. The repertoire has 55,000 to 80,000 clones, roughly 81% of them found once; the top ten carry 9.2%. Losses at the gene ends were 4 bases for V and 10 bases for J; bases not matched to a gene: 9. CDR1 KGHDR and CDR2 SFDVKD come from the germline V gene. This CDR3 has 15 amino acids.

The sample taken for sequencing was peripheral blood. This receptor was obtained from a human donor in a cohort sampled during active COVID-19. V is TRBV24-1 and J is TRBJ2-1; TRBD1 aligns across 10 bases. The CDR3 DNA reads TGTGCCACCAGTGACTCGGTGACAGGGGGCTGGGAGCAGTTCTTC. Its translation is CATSDSVTGGWEQFF.